This T cell receptor (beta chain) was identified during a study of Ad26.COV2.S vaccination and SARS-CoV-2 variants. Study-wide points: The TCR breadth and depth analyses may have produced an underestimate of total T cell responses. Post-vaccination breadth of spike-specific CD8+ and CD4+ T cell responses was reportedly substantial.

The treatment is: approximately 18 received Ad26.COV2.S at low or high dose, single or two shots; roughly 5 received placebo; per-sample allocation not given. Sampling took place 63 days after the first vaccine or placebo injection. Adults aged 18-55 years in Boston included the donor. It was Wuhan-strain SARS-CoV-2 spike that the Ad26 vaccine vector expressed. As to this clone: Its target is not known.

Clones were sequenced by immunoSEQ multiplex PCR, and TCRdb holds only the in-frame ones, with some missing. The sample lists hundreds of thousands of clones, around 89% occurring once. Sequencing used peripheral blood, obtained in a trial of Ad26.COV2.S vaccine versus placebo. The source is a person aged 18-60 years who received the Ad26.COV2.S COVID-19 vaccine or a placebo.

CDR3 residues: CASSLAGGFDEQFF. The CDR3 DNA reads TGTGCCAGCAGTCTAGCGGGAGGGTTCGATGAGCAGTTCTTC. The V and J genes are TRBV6-5 and TRBJ2-1; 12 bases match TRBD2. Trimming removed 5 bases from V and 8 bases from J; junction bases left unmatched: 4. This CDR3 is 14 amino acids long. Looked up from germline, CDR1 is MNHEY and CDR2 is SVGAGI.